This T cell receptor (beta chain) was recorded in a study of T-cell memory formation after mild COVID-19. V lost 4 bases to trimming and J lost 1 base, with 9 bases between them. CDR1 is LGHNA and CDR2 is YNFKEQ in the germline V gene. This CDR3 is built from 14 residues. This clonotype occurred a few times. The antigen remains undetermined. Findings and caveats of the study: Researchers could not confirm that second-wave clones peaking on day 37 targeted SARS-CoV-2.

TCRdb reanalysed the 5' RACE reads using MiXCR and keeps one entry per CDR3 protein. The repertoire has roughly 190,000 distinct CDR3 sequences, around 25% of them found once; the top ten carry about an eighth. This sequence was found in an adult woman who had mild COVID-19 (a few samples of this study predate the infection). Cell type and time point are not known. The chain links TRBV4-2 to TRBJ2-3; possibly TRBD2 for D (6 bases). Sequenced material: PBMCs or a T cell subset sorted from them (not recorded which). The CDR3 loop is CASSRGGGTDTQYF. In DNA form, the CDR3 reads TGTGCCAGCAGCCGGGGCGGGGGCACAGATACGCAGTATTTT.